These 18 T cell receptor beta chains originate from one sample sequenced in a study of beta chain features in type 1 diabetes. Study observations and caveats: Within each of all four CD4+ subsets, Type 1 diabetes patients had TCRB CDR3s that were moderately but significantly shorter.

No antigen has been identified for these receptors. Expressed TCRB transcripts were sequenced, since all the RNA that had been isolated was reverse transcribed. Sequencing was performed with immunoSEQ multiplex PCR; in TCRdb, only in-frame clones are kept and a portion is missing. Here the sample spans about 16,000 clones, roughly 70% being singletons. The sequencing sample was made of stem cell memory CD4+ T cells from blood. The receptors here all came from a man between 25 and 39 years old with type 1 diabetes.

This clone came up a few times. The rearrangement joins TRBV29-1 to TRBJ2-3, with a possible D match to TRBD1 (5 bases). The CDR3 has 10 amino acids. V lost 3 bases and J lost 10, with 8 bases in between. The germline CDR1 and CDR2 sequences are SQVTM and ANQGSEA. The CDR3 nucleotides read TGCAGCGTTGAGAAGGGGCCGCAGTATTTT. As protein: CSVEKGPQYF.

The V gene is TRBV12-5, the J gene TRBJ1-3; perhaps TRBD1 as D (5 bases). CDR1 is LGHNT, CDR2 FRNRAP, per germline. Trimming removed 0 bases at V and 4 bases at J, with 13 bases between. This CDR3 contains 16 residues. The CDR3 DNA is TGTGCTAGTGGTTTGGTACTTGGAGACAGAGGAAACACCATATATTTT. Protein product: CASGLVLGDRGNTIYF.

V usage is TRBV7-2 and J usage is TRBJ2-7; either TRBD1 or TRBD2 may fit D (6 bases each). The germline V and J ends were trimmed by 5 bases and 1 base, with 12 bases remaining between them. The germline V gene encodes CDR1 SGHTA and CDR2 FQGNSA. The length of the CDR3 is 14 residues. This CDR3 is CASSVGGGSYEQYF. The DNA of the CDR3 is TGTGCCAGCAGCGTAGGGGGAGGTTCCTACGAGCAGTACTTC.

The J gene is TRBJ1-4, the V gene TRBV2, with TRBD1 as a possible D gene (6 bases). The CDR3 spans 14 residues. V lost 6 bases and J lost 3, with 11 bases in between. Germline V lookup: CDR1 SNHLY, CDR2 FYNNEI. CDR3 nucleotides: TGTGCCAGCAGGGACAGCAGGTCTAATGAAAAACTGTTTTTT. Its protein is CASRDSRSNEKLFF. Complete variable domain (other parts from reference TRBV2 and TRBJ1-4): EPEVTQTPSHQVTQMGQEVILRCVPISNHLYFYWYRQILGQKVEFLVSFYNNEISEKSEIFDDQFSVERPDGSNFTLKIRSTKLEDSAMYFCASRDSRSNEKLFFGSGTQLSVL.

The chain has TRBV18 and TRBJ1-2, with 9 nucleotides matching TRBD1. Trimming took 5 bases from V and 0 from J; bases not matched to a gene: 13. This CDR3 has 18 residues. The germline V gene has CDR1 KGHSH and CDR2 LQKENI. CDR3 residues: CASSSEPGQGFTNYGYTF. The DNA for the CDR3 is TGTGCCAGCTCATCGGAGCCGGGACAGGGATTCACTAACTATGGCTACACCTTC.

The rearrangement links TRBV7-8 to TRBJ2-7, with TRBD2 matching over 12 bases. CDR1 and CDR2 from the germline V gene are SGHVS and FQNEAQ. The CDR3 is made up of 15 amino acids. J gave up 4 bases and V 5 bases, and 6 bases lay outside the gene matches. CDR3 sequence reads: CASSPDGLAGYEQYF. CDR3 in DNA: TGTGCCAGCAGCCCCGACGGACTAGCGGGGTACGAGCAGTACTTC.

This clone was recorded a few times. The chain uses TRBV5-4 and TRBJ2-5, with a possible D match to TRBD2 (6 bases). The CDR3 contains 12 residues. CDR1 is SGHNT and CDR2 is YYREEE in the germline V gene (reference sequence). Trimming took 9 bases from V and 2 from J, leaving 11 bases between them. The CDR3 sequence: CATRRGQETQYF. The CDR3 nucleotides read TGTGCCACCCGCCGGGGGCAAGAGACCCAGTACTTC.

There are a few counts of this clone. This chain links TRBV5-1 with TRBJ1-1; 9 nucleotides align to TRBD1. The CDR3 is 15 amino acids. Germline V gives CDR1 SGHRS, CDR2 YFSETQ. The junction had 7 bases not matched to a gene; V was cut back by 4 bases and J by 3 bases. This CDR3 is CASSGGTGGYTEAFF. CDR3 in DNA: TGCGCCAGCAGCGGGGGAACAGGGGGCTACACTGAAGCTTTCTTT.

V usage is TRBV4-1 and J usage is TRBJ1-4; a weak D match, TRBD1 (5 bases). The CDR3 loop spans 14 amino acids. The V end was cut by 5 bases, the J end by 3 bases, with 10 bases between. CDR1 MGHRA and CDR2 YSYEKL come from the germline V gene. In nucleotides, the CDR3 is TGCGCCAGCAGCAGCGACAGTGCTAATGAAAAACTGTTTTTT. It specifies CASSSDSANEKLFF.

The chain is built from TRBV7-2 and TRBJ2-1; TRBD2 might be the D (5 bases). V was shortened by 7 bases and J by 7 bases, with 14 bases between the two germline ends. The CDR3 spans 13 residues. Germline V lookup: CDR1 SGHTA, CDR2 FQGNSA. As DNA, the CDR3 is TGTGCCAGCACCCCGGAAAGGGAGAATGAGCAGTTCTTC. Translation: CASTPERENEQFF.

V and J are TRBV9 and TRBJ2-5; D is unclear. This CDR3 is 13 amino acids long. Trimming stripped 4 bases from V and 3 bases from J, with 10 bases between. CDR1 is SGDLS, CDR2 YYNGEE, per germline. The CDR3 DNA reads TGTGCCAGCAGCCCCCGCGCGGAAGAGACCCAGTACTTC. Its protein product is CASSPRAEETQYF.

This chain uses TRBV5-4 with TRBJ2-2, with D perhaps TRBD1 (6 bases). CDR1 SGHNT and CDR2 YYREEE come from the germline V gene (reference sequence). Deletions cut 3 bases from V and 3 bases from J, with 15 bases between. The CDR3 runs to 16 residues. The chain's CDR3 is CASSSSQGSDTGELFF. The CDR3 nucleotides are TGTGCCAGCAGCTCCTCACAGGGTTCGGACACCGGGGAGCTGTTTTTT.

The chain is built from TRBV7-2 and TRBJ2-1; D unclear. This CDR3 is 14 amino acids long. Per the germline V gene, CDR1 is SGHTA and CDR2 is FQGNSA. Between the trimmed V and J ends, which lost 3 bases and 4 bases, there was a span of 10 bases. The CDR3 bases are TGTGCCAGCAGCTTCAGAACCCAGTACAATGAGCAGTTCTTC. Amino acids: CASSFRTQYNEQFF.

This sequence joins TRBV5-1 and TRBJ1-2, with 9 nucleotides matching TRBD1. V shed 3 bases, J shed 6 bases, and the junction held 3 bases outside the gene matches. Per the germline V gene, CDR1 is SGHRS and CDR2 is YFSETQ. CDR3 length equals 13 residues. The CDR3 region is CASSSQGADGYTF. The CDR3 DNA sequence: TGCGCCAGCAGCTCACAGGGGGCTGATGGCTACACCTTC.

This chain uses TRBV29-1 with TRBJ2-2; weak D call: TRBD2 (6 bases). The CDR3 covers 15 residues. V was pared by 4 bases and J by 3 bases, with 15 bases between. CDR1 SQVTM and CDR2 ANQGSEA come from the germline V gene. Here the CDR3 reads CSVGTSLVDTGELFF. As DNA, the CDR3 is TGCAGCGTTGGTACTAGCCTAGTCGACACCGGGGAGCTGTTTTTT.

V and J are TRBV14 and TRBJ1-2; D gene ambiguous. Germline assignment: CDR1 SGHDN and CDR2 FVKESK. Trimming removed 1 base at V and 8 bases at J, with 20 bases between. The CDR3 consists of 16 residues. CDR3 sequence: CASSQAGLGRWRGYTF. CDR3 DNA sequence: TGTGCCAGCAGCCAAGCGGGTTTAGGGAGATGGAGGGGCTACACCTTC.

DNA of the CDR3: TGCAGCGTTGAACGGGGGGACGGAGAGACCCAGTACTTC. Protein: CSVERGDGETQYF. The chain has TRBV29-1 and TRBJ2-5; 7 nucleotides agree with TRBD2. The J segment lost 4 bases and the V segment lost 2 bases, leaving 4 bases of the junction unmatched. Per the germline V gene, CDR1 is SQVTM and CDR2 is ANQGSEA. This CDR3 has 13 amino acids.

Here the CDR3 DNA reads TGTGCCAGCCTGGGGGCAAACTATGGCTACACCTTC. It translates to CASLGANYGYTF. The V and J genes are TRBV7-2 and TRBJ1-2; possibly TRBD1 for D (6 bases). Trimming left V 8 bases short and J 2 bases short, with 9 bases between. The CDR3 runs to 12 residues. Germline assignment: CDR1 SGHTA and CDR2 FQGNSA.